The clone carrying this TCR beta chain was observed once. This specimen includes other DNA sequences encoding the same CDR3. Clones were read by immunoSEQ multiplex PCR, and TCRdb kept only the in-frame ones, dropping some. The repertoire holds about 2 million clones, with roughly 96% as singletons. The sample is drawn from a study of shared clonotypes between healthy human individuals. The overall study: A couple of female and a few male donors aged 18 to 49 were enrolled.

The sequencing sample was made of naive CD4+ T cells sorted from blood. Described subset: CD45RA+ positively selected. This receptor was taken from a man between 18 and 29 years old in good health.

CDR3 residues: CASRTGTGTYEQYF. CDR3 DNA: TGTGCCAGCCGGACCGGGACAGGGACCTACGAGCAGTACTTC. The genes are TRBV6-1 and TRBJ2-7, with 9 bases fitting TRBD1. V trimming: 8 bases; J trimming: 2 bases; junction bases outside the gene matches: 7. CDR1 and CDR2 (germline): MNHNS, SASEGT. There are 14 residues in the CDR3.